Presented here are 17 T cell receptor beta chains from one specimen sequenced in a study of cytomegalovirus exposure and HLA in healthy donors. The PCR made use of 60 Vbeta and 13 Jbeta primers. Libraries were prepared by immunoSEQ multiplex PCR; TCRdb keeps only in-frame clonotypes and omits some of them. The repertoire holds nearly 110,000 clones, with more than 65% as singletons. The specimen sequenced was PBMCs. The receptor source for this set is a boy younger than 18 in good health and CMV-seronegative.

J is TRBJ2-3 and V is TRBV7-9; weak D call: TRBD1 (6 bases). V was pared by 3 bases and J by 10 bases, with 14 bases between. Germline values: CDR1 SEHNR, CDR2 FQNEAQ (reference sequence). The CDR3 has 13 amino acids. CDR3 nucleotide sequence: TGTGCCAGCAGCTTTGTTCAGGGGTCACCGCAGTATTTT. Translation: CASSFVQGSPQYF.

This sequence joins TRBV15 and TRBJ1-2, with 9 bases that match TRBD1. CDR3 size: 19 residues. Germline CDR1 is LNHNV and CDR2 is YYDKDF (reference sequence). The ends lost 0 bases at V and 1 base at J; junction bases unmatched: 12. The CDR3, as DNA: TGTGCCACCAGCAGAGATTCTTTTGGGACAGGGCCAGATAACTATGGCTACACCTTC. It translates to CATSRDSFGTGPDNYGYTF.

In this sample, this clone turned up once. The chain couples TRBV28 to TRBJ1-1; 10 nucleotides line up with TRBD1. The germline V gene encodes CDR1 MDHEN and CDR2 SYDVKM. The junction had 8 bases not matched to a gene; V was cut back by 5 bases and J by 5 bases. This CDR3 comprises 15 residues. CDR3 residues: CASSTPGQGVTEAFF. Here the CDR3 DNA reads TGTGCCAGCAGTACCCCCGGACAGGGGGTAACTGAAGCTTTCTTT.

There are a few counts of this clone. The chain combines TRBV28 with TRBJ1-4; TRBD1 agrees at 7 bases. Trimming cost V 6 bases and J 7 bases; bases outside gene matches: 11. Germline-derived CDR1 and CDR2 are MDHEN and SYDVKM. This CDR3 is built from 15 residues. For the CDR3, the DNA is TGTGCCAGCAGCGGGGCCGGGACAGTGGGTGAAAAACTGTTTTTT. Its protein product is CASSGAGTVGEKLFF.

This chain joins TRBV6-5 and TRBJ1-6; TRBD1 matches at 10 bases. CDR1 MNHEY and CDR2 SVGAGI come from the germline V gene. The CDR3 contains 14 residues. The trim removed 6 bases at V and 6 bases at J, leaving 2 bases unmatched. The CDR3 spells CASSRDRGNSPLHF. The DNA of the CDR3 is TGTGCCAGCAGCCGGGACAGGGGTAATTCACCCCTCCACTTT.

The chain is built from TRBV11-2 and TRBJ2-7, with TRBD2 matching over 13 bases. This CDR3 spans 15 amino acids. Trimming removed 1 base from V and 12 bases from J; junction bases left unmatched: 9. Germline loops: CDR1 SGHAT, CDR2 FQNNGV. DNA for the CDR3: TGTGCCAGCAGCTTAGTCAGTGGACTAGCGGGGGATTGGTACTTC. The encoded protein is CASSLVSGLAGDWYF.

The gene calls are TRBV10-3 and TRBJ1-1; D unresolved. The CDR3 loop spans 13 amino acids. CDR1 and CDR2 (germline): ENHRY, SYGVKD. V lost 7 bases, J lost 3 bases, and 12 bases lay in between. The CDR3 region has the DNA TGTGCCATCAAGGAGGGAGTATACACTGAAGCTTTCTTT. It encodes CAIKEGVYTEAFF.

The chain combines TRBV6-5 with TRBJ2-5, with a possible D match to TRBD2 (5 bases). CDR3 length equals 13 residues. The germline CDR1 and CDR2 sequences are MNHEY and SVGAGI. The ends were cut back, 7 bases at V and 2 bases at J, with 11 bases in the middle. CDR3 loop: CASTQTGQETQYF. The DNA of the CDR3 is TGTGCCAGCACCCAGACGGGGCAAGAGACCCAGTACTTC.

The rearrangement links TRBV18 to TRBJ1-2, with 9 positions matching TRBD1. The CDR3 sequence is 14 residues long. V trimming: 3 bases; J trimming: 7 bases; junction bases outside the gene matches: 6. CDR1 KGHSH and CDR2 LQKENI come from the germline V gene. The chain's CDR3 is CASSPTGGQFGYTF. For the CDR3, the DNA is TGTGCCAGCTCACCTACAGGGGGCCAATTTGGCTACACCTTC.

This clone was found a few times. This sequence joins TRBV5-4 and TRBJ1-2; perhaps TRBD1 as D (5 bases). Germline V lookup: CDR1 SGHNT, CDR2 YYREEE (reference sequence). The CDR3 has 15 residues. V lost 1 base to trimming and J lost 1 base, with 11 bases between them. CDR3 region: CASSLSGGGNYGYTF. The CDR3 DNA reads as TGTGCCAGCAGCTTGTCGGGGGGAGGTAACTATGGCTACACCTTC.

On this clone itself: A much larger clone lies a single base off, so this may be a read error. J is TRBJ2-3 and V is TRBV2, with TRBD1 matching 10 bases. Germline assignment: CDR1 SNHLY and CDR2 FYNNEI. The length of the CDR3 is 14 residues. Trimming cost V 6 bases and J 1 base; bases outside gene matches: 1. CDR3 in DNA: TGTGCCAGCAGGGGGACAGGGGGCACAGATACGCAGTATTTT. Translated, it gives CASRGTGGTDTQYF.

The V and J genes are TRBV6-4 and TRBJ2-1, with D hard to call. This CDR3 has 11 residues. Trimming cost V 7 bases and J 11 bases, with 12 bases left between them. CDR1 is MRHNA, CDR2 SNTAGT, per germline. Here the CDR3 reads CASTLRHKQFF. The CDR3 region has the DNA TGTGCCAGCACCCTGAGGCACAAGCAGTTCTTC.

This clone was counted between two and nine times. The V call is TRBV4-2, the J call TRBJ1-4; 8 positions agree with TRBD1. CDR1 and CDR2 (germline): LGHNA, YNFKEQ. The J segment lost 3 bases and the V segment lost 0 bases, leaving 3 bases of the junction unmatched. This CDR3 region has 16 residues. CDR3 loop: CASSQDPDRANEKLFF. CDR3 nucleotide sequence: TGTGCCAGCAGCCAAGATCCGGACAGGGCTAATGAAAAACTGTTTTTT.

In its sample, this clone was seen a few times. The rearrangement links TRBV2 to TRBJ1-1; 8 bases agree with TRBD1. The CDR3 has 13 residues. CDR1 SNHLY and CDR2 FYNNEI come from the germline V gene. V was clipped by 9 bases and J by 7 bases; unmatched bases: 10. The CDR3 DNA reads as TGTGCCAGTCCGGGACAGGCTAGCTTTGAAGCTTTCTTT. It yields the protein CASPGQASFEAFF.

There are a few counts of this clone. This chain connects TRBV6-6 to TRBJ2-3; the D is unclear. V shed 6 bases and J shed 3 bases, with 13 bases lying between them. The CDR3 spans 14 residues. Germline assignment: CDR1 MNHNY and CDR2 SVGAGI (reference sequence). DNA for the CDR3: TGTGCCAGCAGGGCCGCCTCCAGGACAGATACGCAGTATTTT. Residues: CASRAASRTDTQYF.

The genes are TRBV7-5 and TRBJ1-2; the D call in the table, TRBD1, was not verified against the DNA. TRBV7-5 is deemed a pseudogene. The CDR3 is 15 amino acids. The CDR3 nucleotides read TGTGTCAGAAGCTTTCACGGACAGGGGGGTGATGGCTACACCTTC. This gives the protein CVRSFHGQGGDGYTF.

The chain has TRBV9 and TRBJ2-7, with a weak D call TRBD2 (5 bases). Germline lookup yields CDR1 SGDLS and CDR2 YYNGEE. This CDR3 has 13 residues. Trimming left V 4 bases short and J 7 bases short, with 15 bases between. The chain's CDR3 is CASSRGAVGEQYF. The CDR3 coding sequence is TGTGCCAGCAGCCGTGGAGCGGTGGGGGAGCAGTACTTC. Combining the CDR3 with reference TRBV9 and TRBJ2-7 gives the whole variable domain DSGVTQTPKHLITATGQRVTLRCSPRSGDLSVYWYQQSLDQGLQFLIQYYNGEERAKGNILERFSAQQFPDLHSELNLSSLELGDSALYFCASSRGAVGEQYFGPGTRLTVT.